This entry describes one T cell receptor beta chain. Germline CDR1 is DFQATT and CDR2 is SNEGSKA (reference sequence). The CDR3 contains 15 residues. Trimming removed 7 bases at V and 4 bases at J, with 20 bases between. Researchers collected about 10 milliliters of peripheral blood from every single donor. This record comes from a study of blood T cells in healthy people across ages. The use of a sample-barcoded 5' primer and a J-beta primer mix characterized a second PCR of about 6 to 11 cycles. TCRdb recomputed calls from the 5' RACE reads with MiXCR, one row per CDR3 protein. The sample records 1 million or so distinct CDR3 sequences, 40% to 45% being singletons.

Sequencing was done on a sample of blood. The receptor was derived from a woman aged 55-70 years in good health. The chain has TRBV20-1 and TRBJ2-1, with D possibly TRBD2 on 5 matching bases. In DNA, the CDR3 is TGCAGTGTCCGGGATGGGCGGAAAACATACAATGAGCAGTTCTTC. It yields the protein CSVRDGRKTYNEQFF.